Here is one TCR beta chain with its context. Its antigen is not identified. Here immunoSEQ multiplex PCR was the method, and the copy in TCRdb shows in-frame clones only, minus some. The sample lists about 29,000 clones, over 90% occurring once. Germline V lookup: CDR1 SNHLY, CDR2 FYNNEI. This CDR3 has 13 residues. With 4 bases removed from V and 8 bases from J, the gap between germline ends came to 12 bases. The sample belongs to a study of T cell responses to AZD1222 COVID-19 vaccine. Across the study: Second-dose schedules of about 4 or about 12 weeks were combined.

Study-wide points: Spike-wide vaccine-associated CD4 TCRs dominated at 160-218 and 743-854. White British ancestry dominated among donors, who included more females, and clonal diversity was possibly underestimated. Epitopes outside B.1.351 and B.1.1.7 mutated regions reportedly drew nearly half of spike TCRs.

Sequenced material: peripheral blood, taken on day 0 of AZD1222 vaccination. The sequence was collected from an adult in good health. The chain couples TRBV2 to TRBJ2-1; D might be TRBD2 (6 bases). The CDR3 region has the DNA TGTGCCAGCAGTGCGACTAGGGGCGATGAGCAGTTCTTC. It is translated as CASSATRGDEQFF.